The 8 T cell receptor beta chains listed next were all sequenced from one sample in a study of blood T cell repertoires in COVID-19. Generated by immunoSEQ multiplex PCR, the TCRdb table keeps only in-frame clones and is missing some. The table has about 140,000 clones, about 80% seen once. The sample was peripheral blood. The receptor source for this set is a human donor in a cohort sampled during active COVID-19.

The rearrangement joins TRBV28 to TRBJ2-7; possible D gene TRBD1, 6 bases. This CDR3 contains 13 residues. Trimming shortened V by 6 bases and J by 4 bases, and 13 bases separated the two germline ends. Germline loops: CDR1 MDHEN, CDR2 SYDVKM. The CDR3 sequence: CASSSGQLYEQYF. As DNA, the CDR3 is TGTGCCAGCAGCTCAGGACAGCTATACGAGCAGTACTTC.

This clone has only one observation. This chain links TRBV6-5 with TRBJ2-7, with 9 bases fitting TRBD1. Germline CDR1 is MNHEY and CDR2 is SVGAGI. CDR3 length: 11 amino acids. V gave up 8 bases and J gave up 5 bases; unmatched junction bases: 1. CDR3 nucleotide sequence: TGTGCCAGCGGGACAGGGAACGAGCAGTACTTC. Translation gives CASGTGNEQYF.

V usage is TRBV11-2 and J usage is TRBJ2-3; 8 positions agree with TRBD2. V was pared by 3 bases and J by 3 bases, with 8 bases of the junction left unmatched. This CDR3 spans 16 amino acids. CDR1 SGHAT and CDR2 FQNNGV come from the germline V gene. The CDR3 sequence is CASSLLGLAVTDTQYF. The CDR3 DNA reads TGTGCCAGCAGCTTGCTTGGACTAGCAGTGACAGATACGCAGTATTTT.

The V call is TRBV28, the J call TRBJ2-7; D might be TRBD2 (7 bases). Trimming took 6 bases from V and 0 from J, leaving 18 bases between them. The CDR3 consists of 16 residues. The germline CDR1 and CDR2 sequences are MDHEN and SYDVKM. The CDR3 sequence is CASSRRGGASSYEQYF. The CDR3 DNA is TGTGCCAGCAGCCGGAGGGGGGGGGCAAGCTCCTACGAGCAGTACTTC.

The chain links TRBV28 to TRBJ1-5; tentatively, D is TRBD1 (6 bases). CDR1 and CDR2 (germline): MDHEN, SYDVKM. V lost 2 bases and J 1 base, leaving 9 bases between the germline ends. CDR3 length: 15 residues. The CDR3 reads CASSLEDRSNQPQHF. CDR3 DNA: TGTGCCAGCAGTTTAGAAGACAGGAGCAATCAGCCCCAGCATTTT.

The chain uses TRBV5-1 and TRBJ2-3; possibly TRBD2 for D (6 bases). CDR1 and CDR2 (germline): SGHRS, YFSETQ. V lost 2 bases, J lost 4 bases, and 17 bases lay in between. The CDR3 covers 16 residues. CDR3 sequence (DNA): TGCGCCAGCAGCTTAGGTAGCGGACCCGGATCAGATACGCAGTATTTT. Translating gives CASSLGSGPGSDTQYF.

This clone showed up just a few times. This rearrangement joins TRBV10-3 to TRBJ2-5; D is uncertain. Trimming removed 4 bases from V and 3 bases from J, with 9 bases in between. CDR3 size: 13 residues. Germline V gene lookup returns CDR1 ENHRY and CDR2 SYGVKD. The CDR3 spells CAISVGLEETQYF. For the CDR3, the DNA is TGTGCCATCAGTGTCGGTCTAGAAGAGACCCAGTACTTC.

The chain recombines TRBV11-1 with TRBJ2-5; TRBD1 matches 7 bases. Germline CDR1 SGHAT, CDR2 FQDESV (reference sequence). Trimming removed 2 bases from V and 2 bases from J; junction bases left unmatched: 2. The CDR3 consists of 14 residues. In DNA form, the CDR3 reads TGTGCCAGCAGCTTACGACAGGGACAAGAGACCCAGTACTTC. Amino acid sequence: CASSLRQGQETQYF.